This T cell receptor beta chain was found in a study of vaccination and CD4 T cells after COVID-19. The overall study: The study enrolled six male and four female convalescents, two of whom were Hispanic. Researchers treated cells with overlapping spike peptides taken from SARS-CoV-2, HCoV-NL63, HCoV-OC43 and HCoV-229E.

The time point here: late sampling 161 to 241 days after vaccination in a few convalescent patients. Treatment here: roughly 10-day PBMC culture with coronavirus spike peptide pools or control peptides (ViraFEST assay). Fresh replacement IL-2 medium substituted for half the medium on days 3 and 7. This CDR3 has 15 amino acids. Trimming shortened V by 5 bases and J by 0 bases, and 13 bases separated the two germline ends. CDR1 is SGHTA and CDR2 is FQGNSA in the germline V gene. Sequence data for DNA of cultured CD4+ T cells were generated by the Oncomine TCR Beta short-read assay. TCRdb re-called the PCR reads with MiXCR, one entry per CDR3 protein. The sample consists of 15,000 or so distinct CDR3 sequences, over 40% of them appearing once. As concerns this clonotype: The antigen is unknown.

This TCR came from a human donor who had recovered from COVID-19. The chain uses TRBV7-2 and TRBJ2-5, with D hard to call. The source was CD4+ T cells from blood, cultured in vitro, collected about 7 months after SARS-CoV-2 vaccination. The CDR3 protein is CASSPRARDQETQYF. The CDR3 DNA is TGTGCCAGCAGCCCCCGGGCCCGCGACCAAGAGACCCAGTACTTC.